A selection of T cell receptor beta chains follows, all from one sample in a study of tumor-infiltrating lymphocytes in primary liver carcinoma. TCRdb called the multiplex PCR reads again in MiXCR, with one record for every CDR3 protein. The sample yields 95,000 to 100,000 distinct CDR3 sequences, about 67% seen once. The sequenced material came from liver tumor tissue from sampling region 2. These receptors all stem from a woman aged 60-75 years with primary liver carcinoma and hepatitis B virus infection. Each CDR3 is given with its conserved first and last residue. Each record gives: CDR3 DNA, CDR3 protein, V gene, clone size, D gene, J gene. D genes are given only for firm matches. The listing skips clone size in some rows; elsewhere it reads once, few, many or a size class.

CDR3nt: TGTGCCAGCAGCCCTTGGACTAGCGGGGCCCAGACTGAGCAGTTCTTC; CDR3aa: CASSPWTSGAQTEQFF; v_gene: TRBV28; abundance: .; d_gene: TRBD2; j_gene: TRBJ2-1
CDR3nt: TGCGCCAGCACCACACCCCCAGGGGGCGGCTCCTACGAGCAGTACTTC; CDR3aa: CASTTPPGGGSYEQYF; v_gene: TRBV10-2; abundance: many; d_gene: TRBD1; j_gene: TRBJ2-7
CDR3nt: TGCACCAGCAGCCCTTGGGGCGGCACTGAAGCTTTCTTT; CDR3aa: CTSSPWGGTEAFF; v_gene: TRBV5-1; abundance: .; d_gene: .; j_gene: TRBJ1-1
CDR3nt: TGCGCCAACAGCCGGGAACAGAACAGGGGGCGGGGTGAAAAACTGTTTTTT; CDR3aa: CANSREQNRGRGEKLFF; v_gene: TRBV4-1; abundance: .; d_gene: TRBD1; j_gene: TRBJ1-4
CDR3nt: TGCGCCAGCAGAGAGACGGCCTATAATGAGCAGTTCTTC; CDR3aa: CASRETAYNEQFF; v_gene: TRBV10-2; abundance: .; d_gene: .; j_gene: TRBJ2-1
CDR3nt: TGCGCCAACAGCCAAGATTTAACGGCGAAGAATTCACCCCTCCACTTT; CDR3aa: CANSQDLTAKNSPLHF; v_gene: TRBV4-1; abundance: .; d_gene: .; j_gene: TRBJ1-6
CDR3nt: TGCGCCAGCAGCTTGTGGGGACTAGCGGGAGTAACGGTGGATACGCAGTATTTT; CDR3aa: CASSLWGLAGVTVDTQYF; v_gene: TRBV5-1; abundance: .; d_gene: TRBD2; j_gene: TRBJ2-3
CDR3nt: TGTGCCGGCTCCACGGGGGTCACAGATACGCAGTATTTT; CDR3aa: CAGSTGVTDTQYF; v_gene: TRBV18; abundance: .; d_gene: .; j_gene: TRBJ2-3
CDR3nt: TGTGCCAGCAGCTTAGAGTCGGTAGTTGGAAACACCATATATTTT; CDR3aa: CASSLESVVGNTIYF; v_gene: TRBV7-9; abundance: .; d_gene: .; j_gene: TRBJ1-3
CDR3nt: TGTGCCAGCAATTCCCTCGGGGCTGAAGCTTTCTTT; CDR3aa: CASNSLGAEAFF; v_gene: TRBV12-3/TRBV12-4; abundance: many; d_gene: .; j_gene: TRBJ1-1
CDR3nt: TGTGCCAGTAGCTCCCGGGGGGTGCGTACCATGGGCAATGAGCAGTTCTTC; CDR3aa: CASSSRGVRTMGNEQFF; v_gene: TRBV11-3; abundance: .; d_gene: TRBD2; j_gene: TRBJ2-1
CDR3nt: TGTGCCATCAGCTTAGGTCGGGAGGAGTGGGGTGTCGATGAACAGTTCTTC; CDR3aa: CAISLGREEWGVDEQFF; v_gene: TRBV11-3; abundance: .; d_gene: TRBD2; j_gene: TRBJ2-1
CDR3nt: TGTAGCGGCAAGCGGGGCAGCTCCTACAATGATCAGTTCTTT; CDR3aa: CSGKRGSSYNDQFF; v_gene: TRBV29-1; abundance: .; d_gene: TRBD2; j_gene: TRBJ2-1